This T cell receptor beta chain is drawn from a study of T cell repertoires in aging, cancer and after chemotherapy. Study as a whole: Glioblastoma patients receiving temozolomide-based therapy gave paired samples before and after chemotherapy.

Multiplex touch-down PCR with TRB-A/B primers amplified rearranged V-D-J TRB sequences. From the multiplex PCR reads, TCRdb called clonotypes with MiXCR, one entry per CDR3 protein. This table has around 2,500 distinct CDR3 sequences, roughly a third appearing once. By share, this clonotype ranks as medium-sized. Its antigen is still unknown. V lost 6 bases and J 1 base, leaving 6 bases between the germline ends. The CDR3 consists of 12 residues. The germline CDR1 and CDR2 sequences are MNHEY and SVGAGI. Study results and limitations: In healthy donors, age-related TCR diversity loss mainly reflected lost richness. In each cancer cohort, median generation probability increased across chemotherapy, suggesting thymic output rebounded. No conclusions about immunological memory after chemotherapy can be drawn from the repertoire data.

TCR beta rearrangements were amplified from peripheral blood genomic DNA. V gene TRBV6-5 combines with J gene TRBJ1-1; D remains ambiguous. The specimen was blood. The receptor was isolated from a human donor with a solid tumor. DNA for the CDR3: TGTGCCAGCAGCCTCCAGAACACTGAAGCTTTCTTT. It codes for CASSLQNTEAFF.